This T cell receptor beta chain stems from a study of OX40 agonist ivuxolimab in advanced cancers. Study context: Among those enrolled, mean age was 60 years (range 23 to 79) and 82.7% were male. Three patients had partial responses: one hepatocellular carcinoma, two cutaneous melanoma.

The method was immunoSEQ multiplex PCR; TCRdb's version includes in-frame clones alone and lacks a portion of them. The repertoire holds 50,000 or so clones, with about 79% as singletons. The V and J ends lost 1 base and 4 bases, in that order; junction bases with no gene match: 1. The CDR3 is made up of 13 amino acids. Per the germline V gene, CDR1 is SGHRS and CDR2 is YFSETQ. Study-wide results and caveats: The study found that CD8+ T cells averaged more expanded clones than CD4+.

To note about this clone: Antigen specificity is unknown.

Sequences were derived from CD4+ or CD8+ T cells sorted from blood, sampled in a trial of the OX40 agonist ivuxolimab. V gene TRBV5-1 combines with J gene TRBJ1-1, with 7 bases that match TRBD1. The TCR originated in an adult with an advanced solid tumor such as melanoma, head and neck, liver or kidney cancer. CDR3 nucleotide sequence: TGCGCCAGCAGCTTGAACAGGGGCACTGAAGCTTTCTTT. Protein sequence: CASSLNRGTEAFF.